One T cell receptor beta chain is described in this entry. Its antigen is not known. This entry comes from a study of cytomegalovirus exposure and HLA in healthy donors. Study outcomes and limitations: It was fewer than 200 TCR beta chains that were listed as cytomegalovirus-associated.

V shed 5 bases and J 2 bases; nucleotides not matched to a gene: 10. The CDR3 is 16 amino acids. Per germline, CDR1 SGHNT and CDR2 YENEEA. The study ran its PCR with 60 Vbeta and 13 Jbeta primers. The repertoire was sequenced with immunoSEQ multiplex PCR; TCRdb's copy has only in-frame clones and lacks some. This table has 100,000 to 150,000 clones, roughly 79% appearing once. Source material: PBMCs. This sequence originates from a woman in her 50s in good health and CMV-seronegative. J is TRBJ2-3 and V is TRBV11-3, with 7 bases matching TRBD1. The CDR3 is CASSRWGTEDTDTQYF. CDR3 coding DNA: TGTGCCAGCAGCCGCTGGGGGACAGAAGACACAGATACGCAGTATTTT.